The 9 T cell receptor beta chains listed next were all sequenced from one sample in a study of graft-versus-host responses after intestinal transplantation. These receptors' targets are unknown. Clones were read by immunoSEQ multiplex PCR, and TCRdb kept only the in-frame ones, dropping some. The sample lists around 100,000 clones, 80% to 95% occurring once. Material: unstimulated CD8+ T cells sorted from spleen or lymph node cells, obtained before intestinal transplant. These receptors were taken from a human donor who received an intestinal transplant.

The chain is built from TRBV6-1 and TRBJ2-1; no clear D. V was shortened by 6 bases and J by 4 bases, with 13 bases between the two germline ends. This CDR3 is 14 amino acids long. Germline-derived CDR1 and CDR2 are MNHNS and SASEGT. This CDR3 reads CASSPTKLYNEQFF. CDR3 DNA sequence: TGTGCCAGCAGCCCGACCAAACTATACAATGAGCAGTTCTTC.

The V and J genes are TRBV2 and TRBJ2-7, with TRBD2 matching over 9 bases. Germline loops: CDR1 SNHLY, CDR2 FYNNEI. V lost 6 bases and J lost 2; bases outside the gene matches: 8. This CDR3 is built from 15 residues. Written as DNA, the CDR3 is TGTGCCAGCAGGGCCCAAGCGGGGGGCACCTACGAGCAGTACTTC. It yields the protein CASRAQAGGTYEQYF.

This clone was detected a few times. One junction end does not reproduce the germline sequence, and a read error may be involved. The rearrangement joins TRBV14 to TRBJ1-5; D not certain. Germline V gene sequence: CDR1 SGHDN, CDR2 FVKESK. CDR3 length: 13 amino acids. CDR3 region: CASSEDPGQPQHF. The CDR3 DNA reads TGTGCCAGCAGCGAAGATCCGGGGCAGCCCCAGCATTTT.

The rearrangement uses TRBV10-2 and TRBJ2-2; D is unresolved. The V and J ends lost 7 bases and 3 bases respectively, with 6 bases between them. Germline assignment: CDR1 WSHSY and CDR2 SAAADI. The CDR3 sequence is 12 residues long. The CDR3 DNA reads TGCGCCAGCACTGGGGACACCGGGGAGCTGTTTTTT. As protein: CASTGDTGELFF.

V is TRBV6-5 and J is TRBJ2-5; D remains ambiguous. This CDR3 spans 14 amino acids. Trimming took off 2 bases at V and 3 bases at J, with 10 bases between the two ends. Germline V lookup: CDR1 MNHEY, CDR2 SVGAGI. CDR3 sequence: CASSYKTAEETQYF. In DNA form, the CDR3 reads TGTGCCAGCAGTTACAAAACCGCAGAAGAGACCCAGTACTTC.

This sequence joins TRBV11-2 and TRBJ2-3; 13 bases match TRBD2. The germline gives CDR1 SGHAT, CDR2 FQNNGV. The J segment lost 7 bases and the V segment lost 4 bases, leaving 8 bases of the junction unmatched. The CDR3 loop spans 16 amino acids. CDR3 nucleotide sequence: TGTGCCAGCAGCTCTCCGGGACTAGCGGGGTACTATACGCAGTATTTT. Translated, it gives CASSSPGLAGYYTQYF.

This sequence joins TRBV7-9 and TRBJ2-5; 8 bases align to TRBD2. The DNA end is more similar to TRBJ2-7, so the J call may be wrong. This CDR3 has 15 residues. Germline V gene lookup returns CDR1 SEHNR and CDR2 FQNEAQ (reference sequence). The CDR3 bases are TGTGCCAGCAGCTCGGGGGGGGGACCGGTCTACGAGCAGTACTTC. Amino acids: CASSSGGGPVYEQYF.

The chain combines TRBV27 with TRBJ2-3, with D maybe TRBD1 (7 bases). The germline V gene has CDR1 MNHEY and CDR2 SMNVEV (reference sequence). V was cut by 7 bases and J by 3 bases, with 14 bases left in between. The CDR3 is 14 residues long. The CDR3, as DNA: TGTGCCAGCAAGGTACAGGGGAGGACAGATACGCAGTATTTT. As protein: CASKVQGRTDTQYF.

The chain couples TRBV27 to TRBJ2-5; D could derive from TRBD1 or TRBD2 (7 bases each). Trimming shortened V by 1 base and J by 5 bases, and 14 bases separated the two germline ends. Germline CDR1 and CDR2: MNHEY and SMNVEV (reference sequence). The CDR3 runs to 15 residues. The CDR3 DNA reads as TGTGCCAGCAGTTTATTAGGACTAGGGGGCGAGACCCAGTACTTC. Protein product: CASSLLGLGGETQYF.